The T cell receptor (beta chain) under discussion was sequenced for a study of cytomegalovirus exposure and HLA in healthy donors. Looked up from germline, CDR1 is LNHNV and CDR2 is YYDKDF (reference sequence). The CDR3 consists of 14 residues. The V end was cut by 1 base, the J end by 1 base, with 7 bases between. A remark on this clone: What it recognizes is unknown.

Clones were read by immunoSEQ multiplex PCR, and TCRdb kept only the in-frame ones, dropping some. The repertoire has under 200,000 clones, 75% to 90% of them found once; the top ten carry about 7%. Study outcomes and limitations: According to reports, the classifier identified cytomegalovirus status with high specificity and sensitivity. Subsequent analysis found a tendency for first-cohort TCR clusters to co-occur within the 95 to 150 validation repertoires. For most TCR sequences rarity was the rule, although some public TCRs occurred in many donors.

J is TRBJ2-5 and V is TRBV15; no firm D call. The source is a young man in good health and CMV-seropositive. The sequenced material came from PBMCs. For the CDR3, the DNA is TGTGCCACCAGCAGAGTCGCGTTCCAAGAGACCCAGTACTTC. This translates into CATSRVAFQETQYF.